Sequencing of this T cell receptor (beta chain) was carried out in a study of human T cells and chemical hapten exposure. Study findings and constraints: Having alopecia, donors may respond immunologically unlike healthy people. In the PT1 data, expanded TCR counts showed a positive correlation with patch test score. Versus controls, significantly more large CDR3 similarity clusters arose from expanded TCRs. TCRs whose frequency exceeded 1 in 1000 remained the same following DPC sensitization.

This clonotype occurred many times. Its cognate antigen is unknown. CDR3 length: 14 amino acids. The germline V gene encodes CDR1 DFQATT and CDR2 SNEGSKA (reference sequence). Trimming cost V 3 bases and J 0 bases, with 9 bases left between them. The time point was: patch test 1, 2 weeks after DPC sensitization. Treatment described: therapeutic diphenylcyclopropenone sensitization with weekly scalp DPC. One entry per CDR3 protein results from TCRdb running MiXCR on the RACE reads. The table shows tens of thousands of distinct CDR3 sequences, with 9.8% occurring only once. The source of this sequence is a woman between 40 and 50 years old with alopecia areata. Some clones in this sample may be carry-over from other donors' samples. The sequenced sample was whole blood, obtained in connection with sensitization to the hapten diphenylcyclopropenone (DPC). This chain links TRBV20-1 with TRBJ1-5; D is undetermined. The CDR3 bases are TGCAGTGCTAGGTCCAGGTATAGCAATCAGCCCCAGCATTTT. This codes for CSARSRYSNQPQHF.